This T cell receptor (beta chain) stems from a study of cytomegalovirus exposure and HLA in healthy donors. Findings and caveats of the study: In most subjects, TCR beta sequences reportedly gave accurate predictions of HLA-A and HLA-B alleles.

Only one count was recorded for this clone. The antigen is unknown. The V gene lost 0 bases and the J gene lost 4 bases, with 9 bases spanning the gap. CDR1 LGHNA and CDR2 YNFKEQ come from the germline V gene. This CDR3 comprises 15 residues. The study ran its PCR with 60 Vbeta and 13 Jbeta primers. The data were produced by immunoSEQ multiplex PCR, yet TCRdb's version contains in-frame clones alone and is incomplete. The sample consists of roughly 120,000 clones, 80% to 85% of them appearing once. This TCR came from a human donor in good health. The chain combines TRBV4-2 with TRBJ2-2; no reliable D call. Sequencing input: PBMCs. The CDR3 sequence: CASSQDPAPTGELFF. The CDR3 DNA sequence: TGTGCCAGCAGCCAAGACCCAGCGCCCACCGGGGAGCTGTTTTTT.